This T cell receptor (beta chain) is drawn from a study of monozygotic twins with inflammatory bowel disease. For this clonotype: Its antigen is currently unknown.

This CDR3 spans 12 amino acids. The germline gives CDR1 SGHRS, CDR2 YFSETQ. The study, taken as a whole, reports: IBD patients exhibited fewer clonotypes shared with other individuals than healthy twins, particularly with disease activity. Comparison of concordant versus discordant twins revealed no difference in repertoire similarity, possibly due to limited power. Variability in patient repertoires may have come partly from differing immunosuppressive treatments.

Making cDNA involved eight separate reactions per sample. TCRdb re-analyzed the 5' RACE reads; it lists each CDR3 protein once, without DNA. In total, the table holds some 210,000 distinct CDR3 sequences. V gene TRBV5-1 combines with J gene TRBJ1-1. Sequenced input: blood. The clonotype comes from a human donor with ulcerative colitis or Crohn's disease, or a healthy co-twin of an affected twin (not recorded which). CDR3: CASSLATSEAFF.